Listed below are T cell receptor beta chains from one sample, sequenced in a study of cytomegalovirus exposure and HLA in healthy donors. Method: immunoSEQ multiplex PCR; TCRdb's copy keeps in-frame clones and lacks some. This listing includes 150,000 to 200,000 clones. Sequencing used PBMCs. The source is a boy aged 5 to 17 in good health and CMV-seronegative. Each CDR3 is given with its conserved first and last residue. A D gene is named only where the DNA matches it firmly.

CDR3aa	CDR3nt	d_gene	v_gene	j_gene	len
CASSSAGGPNTEAFF	TGTGCCAGCAGTAGCGCAGGGGGTCCGAACACTGAAGCTTTCTTT	TRBD1	TRBV6-1	TRBJ1-1	15
CASSLPGLAGADTQYF	TGTGCCAGCAGTTTGCCCGGACTAGCCGGGGCCGATACGCAGTATTTT	TRBD2	TRBV28	TRBJ2-3	16
CASSGAGGPETQYF	TGTGCCAGCAGCGGAGCGGGGGGGCCGGAGACCCAGTACTTC	TRBD2	TRBV9	TRBJ2-5	14
CASSDPPREEKLFF	TGTGCCAGCAGTGATCCCCCTAGGGAGGAAAAACTGTTTTTT	.	TRBV25-1	TRBJ1-4	14
CASKGQGGETQYF	TGTGCCAGCAAGGGGCAGGGGGGAGAGACCCAGTACTTC	.	TRBV5-6	TRBJ2-5	13
CASTNRGGGSPLHF	TGTGCCAGCACCAACAGGGGGGGAGGATCACCCCTCCACTTT	TRBD1	TRBV6-5	TRBJ1-6	14
CASSVGLSPQDTLGPEAFF	TGTGCCAGCAGCGTAGGACTTAGCCCCCAGGACACCCTGGGCCCTGAAGCTTTCTTT	.	TRBV9	TRBJ1-1	19
CASSLTGTSGNEQFF	TGCGCCAGCAGCTTAACCGGGACTAGCGGCAATGAGCAGTTCTTC	TRBD2	TRBV5-1	TRBJ2-1	15
CASSLSSGSNQPQHF	TGTGCCAGCAGCTTAAGCTCAGGGAGCAATCAGCCCCAGCATTTT	.	TRBV13	TRBJ1-5	15
CASRAAGTYNEQFF	TGTGCCAGCAGAGCCGCGGGAACCTACAATGAGCAGTTCTTC	.	TRBV7-3	TRBJ2-1	14
CASSLLAGSSGNSPLHF	TGTGCCAGCAGCTTATTAGCGGGAAGCTCCGGTAATTCACCCCTCCACTTT	.	TRBV7-2	TRBJ1-6	17
CAASLDGNRDEQYF	TGTGCCGCCAGCTTAGACGGCAACAGGGACGAGCAGTACTTC	.	TRBV15	TRBJ2-7	14
CASRGRMNTEAFF	TGTGCCAGCCGGGGTCGCATGAACACTGAAGCTTTCTTT	.	TRBV6-5	TRBJ1-1	13
CASSQDWGQDTEAFF	TGCGCCAGCAGCCAAGATTGGGGGCAGGACACTGAAGCTTTCTTT	.	TRBV4-3	TRBJ1-1	15
CASSQGYRGSAWPQHF	TGTGCCAGCAGCCAAGGTTACAGGGGGTCCGCATGGCCCCAGCATTTT	TRBD1	TRBV4-2	TRBJ1-5	16
CASSQDRDGEKLFF	TGTGCCAGCAGCCAGGACAGGGATGGTGAAAAACTGTTTTTT	TRBD1	TRBV6-4	TRBJ1-4	14
CASSFLSPGGTEAFF	TGTGCCAGTAGTTTTCTATCCCCCGGCGGCACTGAAGCTTTCTTT	.	TRBV19	TRBJ1-1	15
CASSPRRANQPQHF	TGTGCCAGCTCACCGCGCAGGGCCAATCAGCCCCAGCATTTT	.	TRBV18	TRBJ1-5	14
CASSQGPAGYTF	TGTGCCAGCAGTCAGGGCCCTGCGGGCTACACCTTC	.	TRBV6-5	TRBJ1-2	12
CASSYSDRGIYGYTF	TGTGCCAGCAGTTACTCGGACAGGGGCATCTATGGCTACACCTTC	TRBD1	TRBV6-5	TRBJ1-2	15
CASRLEGASGNTIYF	TGTGCCAGCAGGTTAGAGGGGGCATCTGGAAACACCATATATTTT	TRBD1	TRBV2	TRBJ1-3	15
CASSLGGWTEAFF	TGTGCCAGCAGCTTGGGAGGGTGGACTGAAGCTTTCTTT	.	TRBV5-8	TRBJ1-1	13
CASSLSPQSADTEAFF	TGTGCCAGCAGCTTAAGCCCCCAGAGCGCTGACACTGAAGCTTTCTTT	.	TRBV11-1	TRBJ1-1	16
CASSFGRAYEQYF	TGTGCCAGCAGTTTTGGGCGGGCCTACGAGCAGTACTTC	.	TRBV27	TRBJ2-7	13
CASSPPEIMNTEAFF	TGTGCCAGCTCACCACCCGAGATCATGAACACTGAAGCTTTCTTT	.	TRBV18	TRBJ1-1	15